This is a list of T cell receptor beta chains from one sample in a study of shared clonotypes between healthy human individuals. The repertoire was sequenced with immunoSEQ multiplex PCR; TCRdb's copy has only in-frame clones and lacks some. Among some 1.1 million clones, about 72% were seen once, and the ten largest hold roughly 0.83%. Sequencing used memory CD4+ T cells from PBMCs. The origin of the receptors is a man aged 18 to 35 in good health. Some clones in this sample may be carry-over from other donors' samples. Both conserved end residues are part of each CDR3. The D gene is left open where the match is weak. Only some rows state a clone size, as once, few, many or a class for expanded clones.

TRBD1,NA,TRBJ1-2,TRBV19,TGTGCCAGTAGTACGACAGGGGACGGTGGCTACACCTTC,CASSTTGDGGYTF
TRBD1,NA,TRBJ2-3,TRBV6-1,TGTGCCAGCAGCCGGGGACAGGGCACAGATACGCAGTATTTT,CASSRGQGTDTQYF
NA,NA,TRBJ2-7,TRBV11-2,TGTGCCAGCAGCTTATTGGGGCCCGTTCTCTACGAGCAGTACTTC,CASSLLGPVLYEQYF
TRBD2,NA,TRBJ2-1,TRBV28,TGTGCCAGCAGTTTAGCTAGCGGAGTCTACAATGAGCAGTTCTTC,CASSLASGVYNEQFF
NA,few,TRBJ1-5,TRBV28,TGTGCCAGCAGTTCAGCAGAGGGGCATCAGCCCCAGCATTTT,CASSSAEGHQPQHF
NA,NA,TRBJ2-3,TRBV5-1,TGCGCCAGCAGCTTGGTGCCGTCGGATACGCAGTATTTT,CASSLVPSDTQYF
NA,NA,TRBJ2-1,TRBV29-1,TGCAGCGTTGACCACTCCTACAATGAGCAGTTCTTC,CSVDHSYNEQFF
TRBD1,NA,TRBJ2-1,TRBV11-3,TGTGCCAGCAGCTTAGCGAGCCACGGGACAGGTGAAGAACAGTTCTTC,CASSLASHGTGEEQFF
NA,NA,TRBJ1-1,TRBV30,TGTGCCTGGGGCAGAACCACTGAAGCTTTCTTT,CAWGRTTEAFF
TRBD1,once,TRBJ2-5,TRBV29-1,TGCAGCGTCCGACAGGGACAAGAGACCCAGTACTTC,CSVRQGQETQYF
NA,NA,TRBJ1-1,TRBV15,TGTGCCACCAGCAGAGAAGAGGGGGGGGACACTGAAGCTTTCTTT,CATSREEGGDTEAFF
TRBD2,NA,TRBJ2-5,TRBV7-2,TGTGCCAGCAGCCCTTTAGCGGGGGCTCAGGGGACCCAGTACTTC,CASSPLAGAQGTQYF
NA,NA,TRBJ2-1,TRBV20-1,TGCAGTGCTAGGGCCTACAATGAGCAGTTCTTC,CSARAYNEQFF
NA,NA,TRBJ1-2,TRBV6-1,TGTGCCAGCAGGGTACAGGAGGAGGACTATGGCTACACCTTC,CASRVQEEDYGYTF
TRBD1,NA,TRBJ1-5,TRBV28,TGTGCCAGCATTATCAGGGGGAATCAGCCCCAGCATTTT,CASIIRGNQPQHF
NA,NA,TRBJ2-1,TRBV11-3,TGTGCCAGCAGCTTAGCCGGGACAATGTCCTACAATGAGCAGTTCTTC,CASSLAGTMSYNEQFF
NA,NA,TRBJ2-7,TRBV19,TGTGCCAGTAGTATCCCGGGGGTCGAGGAGCAGTACTTC,CASSIPGVEEQYF
NA,many,TRBJ2-3,TRBV7-9,TGTGCCAGCAGCAGAGGGTTGGCGGACTGGACTAGCACAGATACGCAGTATTTT,CASSRGLADWTSTDTQYF
NA,NA,TRBJ1-1,TRBV5-1,TGCGCCAGCAGCTTGACGTTCCAAGGGGCGAATACTGAAGCTTTCTTT,CASSLTFQGANTEAFF
NA,NA,TRBJ2-7,TRBV5-1,TGCGCCAGCAGCTTTCTCCCGGGCAGGGGCTACGAGCAGTACTTC,CASSFLPGRGYEQYF
NA,NA,TRBJ1-1,TRBV7-9,TGTGCCAGCAGCTCGTTGGACCTCAACACTGAAGCTTTCTTT,CASSSLDLNTEAFF
TRBD2,NA,TRBJ2-7,TRBV7-2,TGTGCCAGCAGCTTAAACACGGCGGGAGCTGGGGAGCAGTACTTC,CASSLNTAGAGEQYF
NA,NA,TRBJ1-1,TRBV13,TGTGCCAGCAGCCGACGGCGGGACAACCAGAACACTGAAGCTTTCTTT,CASSRRRDNQNTEAFF
TRBD1,few,TRBJ2-5,TRBV30,TGTGCCTGGAGTGGCGACAGGGGTTTCGAGACCCAGTACTTC,CAWSGDRGFETQYF
NA,once,TRBJ2-2,TRBV28,TGTGCCAGCCGGACGGTGAACACCGGGGAGCTGTTTTTT,CASRTVNTGELFF
TRBD2,NA,TRBJ2-5,TRBV5-4,TGTGCCAGCACTAGCGGGAGGGCCCAAGAGACCCAGTACTTC,CASTSGRAQETQYF
NA,NA,TRBJ1-4,TRBV28,TGTGCCAGCAGTGTAGCCTTCTACGGGCAGAACAATGAAAAACTGTTTTTT,CASSVAFYGQNNEKLFF
TRBD2,NA,TRBJ2-1,TRBV7-2,TGTGCCAGCAGCTTTGGACTAGCGGAATACAATGAGCAGTTCTTC,CASSFGLAEYNEQFF
TRBD1,NA,TRBJ1-1,TRBV13,TGTGCCAGCAGCACCGAATCTCCTTACGGGACAGTGAACACTGAAGCTTTCTTT,CASSTESPYGTVNTEAFF